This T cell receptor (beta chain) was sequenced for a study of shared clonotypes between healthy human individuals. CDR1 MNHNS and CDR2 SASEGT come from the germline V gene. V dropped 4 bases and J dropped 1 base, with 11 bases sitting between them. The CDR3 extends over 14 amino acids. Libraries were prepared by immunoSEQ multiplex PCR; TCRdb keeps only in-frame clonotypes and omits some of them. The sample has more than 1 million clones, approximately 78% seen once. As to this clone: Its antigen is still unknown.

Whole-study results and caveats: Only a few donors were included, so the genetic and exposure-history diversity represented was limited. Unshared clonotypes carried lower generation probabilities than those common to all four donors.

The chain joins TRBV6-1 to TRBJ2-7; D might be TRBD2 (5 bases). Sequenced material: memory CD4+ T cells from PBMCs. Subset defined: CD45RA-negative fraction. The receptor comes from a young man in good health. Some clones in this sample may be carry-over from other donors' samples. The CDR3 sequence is CASSGHRGSYEQYF. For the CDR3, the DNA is TGTGCCAGCAGTGGACACCGGGGATCCTACGAGCAGTACTTC.